Listed below are T cell receptor beta chains from one sample, sequenced in a study of T cell changes during pregnancy in multiple sclerosis. Profiled with immunoSEQ multiplex PCR; TCRdb holds only in-frame clones, not every one. The sample includes 40,000 or so clones, about nine tenths seen only once; the top ten take approximately 0.36%. Sequencing was performed on CD4+ T cells from peripheral blood mononuclear cells, taken after pregnancy. These receptors originate from a female donor in good health, enrolled as a control in a pregnancy study. CDR3s include the opening cysteine and the closing phenylalanine or tryptophan. Fields, in order: D gene, V gene, J gene, clone size, CDR3 protein, CDR3 DNA. A D gene is named only where the DNA matches it firmly. A clone size is listed for some rows: how often the clone was seen (once, few, many), or a class if it is expanded.

NA	TRBV10-3	TRBJ1-1	NA	CANREEGTEAFF	TGTGCCAACAGGGAAGAGGGCACTGAAGCTTTCTTT
NA	TRBV7-2	TRBJ2-1	once	CASSLASGYNEQFF	TGTGCCAGCAGCTTAGCTAGCGGTTACAATGAGCAGTTCTTC
NA	TRBV28	TRBJ2-6	once	CASSLAGAGANVLTF	TGTGCCAGCAGTTTAGCAGGGGCTGGGGCCAACGTCCTGACTTTC
NA	TRBV4-1	TRBJ1-3	NA	CASSQVVALPRNTIYF	TGCGCCAGCAGCCAAGTAGTAGCACTTCCCCGAAACACCATATATTTT
NA	TRBV25-1	TRBJ2-1	NA	CASSEWAGANNEQFF	TGTGCCAGCAGTGAGTGGGCGGGGGCGAACAATGAGCAGTTCTTC
NA	TRBV30	TRBJ1-2	NA	CAWSNFGGDSNYGYTF	TGTGCCTGGAGTAATTTCGGAGGGGACTCAAACTATGGCTACACCTTC
NA	TRBV11-2	TRBJ2-6	NA	CASSYQDSGANVLTF	TGTGCCAGCAGCTACCAGGACTCTGGGGCCAACGTCCTGACTTTC
NA	TRBV4-3	TRBJ1-1	few	CASSQGGMNTEAFF	TGCGCCAGCAGCCAAGGGGGCATGAACACTGAAGCTTTCTTT
TRBD1	TRBV27	TRBJ2-2	NA	CASSYQGQGTGFTGELFF	TGTGCCAGCAGTTACCAGGGACAGGGAACGGGATTCACCGGGGAGCTGTTTTTT
NA	TRBV4-1	TRBJ1-3	NA	CASSQEVSYSGNTIYF	TGCGCCAGCAGCCAAGAGGTCAGTTACTCTGGAAACACCATATATTTT
NA	TRBV19	TRBJ2-1	NA	CASSIDRGSAFF	TGTGCCAGTAGTATAGATCGGGGTTCGGCGTTCTTC
TRBD1	TRBV30	TRBJ1-4	NA	CAWSVPGTGLFF	TGTGCCTGGAGTGTACCCGGGACAGGGTTGTTTTTT
NA	TRBV15	TRBJ1-1	medium-sized	CATSRDQGLAFF	TGTGCCACCAGCAGAGATCAGGGGCTAGCTTTCTTT
NA	TRBV5-1	TRBJ1-2	NA	CASSLGSGNYGYTF	TGCGCCAGCAGCTTGGGATCGGGAAACTATGGCTACACCTTC
NA	TRBV7-9	TRBJ1-6	NA	CASSPPGFYNSPLHF	TGTGCCAGCAGCCCCCCCGGGTTTTATAATTCACCCCTCCACTTT
NA	TRBV18	TRBJ1-4	NA	CASSPEGRGGEKLFF	TGTGCCAGCTCACCAGAAGGGAGAGGTGGGGAAAAACTGTTTTTT
NA	TRBV19	TRBJ2-7	NA	CASSIENGNYEQYF	TGTGCCAGTAGTATAGAGAACGGTAACTACGAGCAGTACTTC
NA	TRBV7-2	TRBJ1-4	NA	CASSLVDWTEGEKLFF	TGTGCCAGCAGCTTAGTGGATTGGACAGAGGGGGAAAAACTGTTTTTT
TRBD2	TRBV9	TRBJ2-2	NA	CASSVAPSGANTGELFF	TGTGCCAGCAGCGTAGCCCCTAGCGGGGCGAACACCGGGGAGCTGTTTTTT
TRBD1	TRBV10-1	TRBJ1-2	NA	CASSEWTGRHYGYTF	TGCGCCAGCAGTGAGTGGACAGGGCGCCACTATGGCTACACCTTC
TRBD1	TRBV18	TRBJ1-5	once	CASSPTGGRGNQPQHF	TGTGCCAGCTCACCAACAGGGGGCCGTGGCAATCAGCCCCAGCATTTT
NA	TRBV5-5	TRBJ1-3	NA	CASSLDNGNTIYF	TGTGCCAGCAGCTTGGACAATGGAAACACCATATATTTT
NA	TRBV6-1	TRBJ2-2	NA	CASSDPRGANTGELFF	TGTGCCAGCAGTGACCCGCGCGGGGCGAACACCGGGGAGCTGTTTTTT
NA	TRBV6-4	TRBJ1-1	NA	CASRRGWARDTEAFF	TGTGCCAGCAGGAGAGGGTGGGCTCGGGACACTGAAGCTTTCTTT
TRBD1	TRBV6-1	TRBJ1-1	NA	CASKFRGQGTTEAFF	TGTGCCAGCAAGTTTCGTGGACAGGGGACCACTGAAGCTTTCTTT
TRBD2	TRBV13	TRBJ2-1	NA	CASRQVFVAGDVNEQFF	TGTGCCAGCAGGCAAGTTTTCGTCGCGGGAGACGTTAATGAGCAGTTCTTC
TRBD2	TRBV19	TRBJ2-2	NA	CASSIDPGLVSGELFF	TGTGCCAGTAGTATAGACCCGGGACTAGTCTCCGGGGAGCTGTTTTTT
TRBD2	TRBV5-1	TRBJ2-1	NA	CASSLIQLAGSSSYNEQFF	TGCGCCAGCAGCTTGATTCAACTAGCGGGCTCGAGCTCCTACAATGAGCAGTTCTTC
TRBD1	TRBV2	TRBJ2-7	once	CASSREEGAYSEQYF	TGTGCCAGCAGCCGGGAAGAGGGGGCTTACTCCGAGCAGTACTTC
TRBD2	TRBV4-1	TRBJ2-1	NA	CASSQDLAGMKHNEQFF	TGCGCCAGCAGCCAAGATTTAGCGGGAATGAAACACAATGAGCAGTTCTTC
TRBD2	TRBV2	TRBJ2-1	NA	CASSEAGTSDEQFF	TGTGCCAGCAGTGAAGCTGGGACTAGTGATGAGCAGTTCTTC
TRBD2	TRBV27	TRBJ2-7	NA	CASSSSGRGTQYF	TGTGCCAGCAGTTCTAGCGGGAGAGGGACGCAGTACTTC
TRBD2	TRBV6-5	TRBJ2-1	NA	CASAEGLAGYNEQFF	TGTGCCAGCGCTGAGGGACTAGCGGGGTACAATGAGCAGTTCTTC
NA	TRBV6-5	TRBJ2-7	few	CASSYSNGGSYEQYF	TGTGCCAGCAGTTACTCGAACGGGGGCTCCTACGAGCAGTACTTC
NA	TRBV27	TRBJ1-6	NA	CASSPDGLLSPLHF	TGTGCCAGCAGTCCGGACGGACTCCTTTCACCCCTCCACTTT
NA	TRBV6-5	TRBJ2-1	NA	CASSYGPLNEQFF	TGTGCCAGCAGTTACGGCCCTCTGAATGAGCAGTTCTTC
TRBD2	TRBV5-1	TRBJ2-5	NA	CASSSGGLETQYF	TGCGCCAGCAGCTCGGGAGGACTGGAGACCCAGTACTTC
TRBD1	TRBV6-5	TRBJ1-2	once	CASTTRTGVNYGYTF	TGTGCCAGCACCACCCGGACAGGGGTTAACTATGGCTACACCTTC
NA	TRBV27	TRBJ2-7	once	CASSPQGDSYEQYF	TGTGCCAGCAGTCCGCAGGGCGACTCCTACGAGCAGTACTTC
TRBD1	TRBV7-6	TRBJ1-2	NA	CASSLVGQGYGYTF	TGTGCCAGCAGCTTAGTGGGACAGGGGTATGGCTACACCTTC